This T cell receptor beta chain was sequenced for a study of cytomegalovirus exposure and HLA in healthy donors. Study findings and constraints: Most TCR sequences were rare, but some public TCRs occurred in many donors. A subsequent analysis found that TCR clusters from the first cohort also tended to co-occur in the 90 to 150 validation repertoires, with about 93% of cluster scores above 0. The study labeled 170 or so TCR beta chains cytomegalovirus-associated.

This clone was observed a single time. Its antigen is still unknown. Method: immunoSEQ multiplex PCR; TCRdb's copy keeps in-frame clones and lacks some. The data show about 100,000 clones, about 95% seen once. The V and J ends lost 3 bases and 0 bases respectively, with 19 bases between them. This CDR3 is built from 18 residues. Germline CDR1 SGHRS, CDR2 YFSETQ. What was sequenced was PBMCs. The gene calls are TRBV5-1 and TRBJ1-5; D is unclear. The receptor's source is a woman between 18 and 30 years old in good health and CMV-seronegative. CDR3 amino acids: CASSSPGCRPCSNQPQHF. The CDR3 nucleotides are TGCGCCAGCAGCTCCCCGGGTTGTCGGCCCTGTAGCAATCAGCCCCAGCATTTT.